These 22 T cell receptor beta chains came from one sample sequenced in a study of T cells after yellow fever vaccination (dated by TCRdb to between 2018 and 2021). Sample treatment or condition, as interpreted from the label and publication: live attenuated yellow fever vaccine strain. The library was made by 5' RACE. Instrument used: Illumina NovaSeq 6000. The public sequencing data were trimmed at Q25 with fastp and processed into clonotypes with MiXCR by TCRdb, which kept only in-frame beta chains. Identical CDR3 proteins give one entry, which carries the most common genes and DNA. The sample table shows just over 300,000 distinct CDR3 sequences, and around 3.6% are seen once. The ten largest make up 23% of the sample. Sequenced here: PBMCs, sampled on the day of the yellow fever booster vaccination. Every receptor here comes from a man younger than 30 who received the YFV17D yellow fever vaccine.

This clonotype was found many times. This chain uses TRBV12-3 or TRBV12-4 with TRBJ1-4, with 7 nucleotides matching TRBD1. V trimming: 4 bases; J trimming: 5 bases; junction bases outside the gene matches: 7. The CDR3 has 15 residues. The CDR3: CASSSLPDRNEKLFF. The CDR3 DNA follows: TGTGCCAGCAGTTCCCTACCGGACAGGAATGAAAAACTGTTTTTT.

This clonotype was counted only a few times. CDR3 in DNA: TGTGCCAGCAGCAGGCTCTCCTACGAGCAGTACTTC. Protein sequence: CASSRLSYEQYF. This sequence joins TRBV5-8 and TRBJ2-7; D remains unclear. Germline CDR1 is SGHTS and CDR2 is YDEGEE. The germline V and J ends were trimmed by 4 bases and 0 bases, with 5 bases remaining between them. This CDR3 region has 12 residues. Full variable domain (remainder filled in from reference TRBV5-8 and TRBJ2-7): EAGVTQSPTHLIKTRGQQATLRCSPISGHTSVYWYQQALGLGLQFLLWYDEGEERNRGNFPPRFSGRQFPNYSSELNVNALELEDSALYLCASSRLSYEQYFGPGTRLTVT.

V usage is TRBV18 and J usage is TRBJ2-1; a possible D gene is TRBD1 (6 bases). The V and J ends lost 0 bases and 9 bases respectively, with 12 bases between them. The CDR3 is 14 residues long. Germline-derived CDR1 and CDR2 are KGHSH and LQKENI. In nucleotides, the CDR3 is TGTGCCAGCTCACCACCAGCCCAAGGGGGTGAGCAGTTCTTC. It is translated as CASSPPAQGGEQFF.

V usage is TRBV7-2 and J usage is TRBJ2-3; TRBD2 matches 8 bases. V dropped 1 base and J dropped 2; count of bases not matched to a gene: 14. The CDR3 runs to 19 residues. Per the germline V gene, CDR1 is SGHTA and CDR2 is FQGNSA. CDR3 coding DNA: TGTGCCAGCAGCTTAGACGGGGGGGACATACTCCCATTCACAGATACGCAGTATTTT. This encodes CASSLDGGDILPFTDTQYF.

This clonotype was seen many times. This chain uses TRBV7-9 with TRBJ2-7; 11 nucleotides align to TRBD1. Germline V gene lookup returns CDR1 SEHNR and CDR2 FQNEAQ (reference sequence). The CDR3 length is 16 residues. The V and J ends lost 5 bases and 1 base, in that order; junction bases with no gene match: 7. CDR3 sequence (DNA): TGTGCCAGCAGCCCGCCCGGACAGGGGGCTTCCTACGAGCAGTACGTC. It codes for CASSPPGQGASYEQYV.

This clonotype was counted at least ten times. The V call is TRBV29-1, the J call TRBJ2-5; TRBD2 agrees at 12 bases. This CDR3 region has 14 residues. Trimming cost V 5 bases and J 6 bases; bases outside gene matches: 7. From germline, CDR1 is SQVTM and CDR2 ANQGSEA. The CDR3 region is CSVLGLAGGKTQYF. Here the CDR3 DNA reads TGCAGCGTTTTGGGACTAGCGGGCGGAAAGACCCAGTACTTC.

This chain uses TRBV4-3 with TRBJ2-3, with D perhaps matching TRBD2 (7 bases). The V and J ends lost 1 base and 6 bases respectively, with 11 bases between them. Germline V CDR1 and CDR2: LGHNA, YSLEER. CDR3 size: 14 residues. This CDR3 reads CASSQAGGPDTQYF. Here the CDR3 DNA reads TGCGCCAGCAGCCAAGCGGGGGGCCCGGATACGCAGTATTTT.

The J gene is TRBJ2-7, the V gene TRBV5-4, with 11 bases matching TRBD1. V was pared by 4 bases and J by 4 bases, with 7 bases of the junction left unmatched. CDR1 is SGHNT, CDR2 YYREEE, per germline (reference sequence). This CDR3 contains 15 residues. CDR3 coding DNA: TGTGCCAGCAGCGTACCGGGACAGGGGGAATACGAGCAGTACTTC. It specifies CASSVPGQGEYEQYF.

The chain recombines TRBV19 with TRBJ2-6; D tentatively reads TRBD1 or TRBD2 (5 bases each). The V end was cut by 9 bases, the J end by 4 bases, with 22 bases between. The CDR3 has 17 residues. Germline V gene data show CDR1 as LNHDA and CDR2 as SQIVND (reference sequence). CDR3 in DNA: TGTGCCAGCCTTGCGAGGGGAAGTTCGTCCGGGGCCAACGTCCTGACTTTC. It specifies CASLARGSSSGANVLTF. Variable domain in full (rest from reference TRBV19 and TRBJ2-6): DGGITQSPKYLFRKEGQNVTLSCEQNLNHDAMYWYRQDPGQGLRLIYYSQIVNDFQKGDIAEGYSVSREKKESFPLTVTSAQKNPTAFYLCASLARGSSSGANVLTFGAGSRLTVL.

In its sample, this clonotype was seen a few times. This chain links TRBV18 with TRBJ1-1; 7 bases agree with TRBD1. V trimming: 6 bases; J trimming: 1 base; junction bases outside the gene matches: 5. From germline, CDR1 is KGHSH and CDR2 LQKENI. CDR3 size: 14 residues. Written as DNA, the CDR3 is TGTGCCAGCTCGCGGGGACAGCCGAACACTGAAGCTTTCTTT. It yields the protein CASSRGQPNTEAFF.

The chain is built from TRBV4-1 and TRBJ2-1; D uncertain. V lost 4 bases and J lost 9, with 16 bases in between. Germline V gives CDR1 MGHRA, CDR2 YSYEKL. The CDR3 consists of 14 residues. In DNA, the CDR3 is TGCGCCAGCAGCCCGCCAGTGCTAGAAAGTGAGCAGTTCTTC. It translates to CASSPPVLESEQFF.

Only a few counts were recorded for this clonotype. This chain connects TRBV28 to TRBJ2-4; D uncertain. There are 12 residues in the CDR3. The V and J ends lost 6 bases and 6 bases respectively, with 9 bases between them. CDR1 is MDHEN and CDR2 is SYDVKM in the germline V gene. This CDR3 is CASRNPPNIQYF. The CDR3 DNA reads TGTGCCAGCAGAAACCCGCCAAACATTCAGTACTTC.

This clonotype was observed a handful of times. This chain joins TRBV20-1 and TRBJ2-5, with 9 bases lining up with TRBD1. The CDR3 length is 13 residues. CDR1 is DFQATT, CDR2 SNEGSKA, per germline (reference sequence). J gave up 5 bases and V 5 bases, and 6 bases lay outside the gene matches. The CDR3 reads CSAANRGPETQYF. The CDR3 nucleotides are TGCAGTGCTGCTAACAGGGGGCCGGAGACCCAGTACTTC.

This clonotype was detected a few times. The chain couples TRBV20-1 to TRBJ2-3, with D perhaps TRBD1 (6 bases). V dropped 8 bases and J dropped 3 bases, with 12 bases sitting between them. This CDR3 comprises 12 residues. Germline V gives CDR1 DFQATT, CDR2 SNEGSKA (reference sequence). CDR3 sequence: CSWMRGTDTQYF. CDR3 in DNA: TGCAGTTGGATGAGGGGGACAGATACGCAGTATTTT.

This clonotype was detected only a few times. The J gene is TRBJ2-7, the V gene TRBV20-1; D unresolved. This CDR3 is 12 amino acids long. Trimming took 1 base from V and 2 from J, leaving 6 bases between them. The germline CDR1 and CDR2 sequences are DFQATT and SNEGSKA (reference sequence). CDR3 DNA sequence: TGCAGTGCTAGAGGTCAGACCTACGAGCAGTACTTC. This encodes CSARGQTYEQYF.

This clonotype was seen ten or more times. The chain links TRBV7-2 to TRBJ2-3; D perhaps matches TRBD1 (5 bases). The CDR3 length is 14 residues. The V end was cut by 5 bases, the J end by 0 bases, with 9 bases between. Germline V CDR1 and CDR2: SGHTA, FQGNSA. CDR3 sequence (DNA): TGTGCCAGCAGCCGACAGACTAGCACAGATACGCAGTATTTT. Amino acids: CASSRQTSTDTQYF.

The table lists this clonotype with a few counts. The genes are TRBV4-2 and TRBJ1-2; D is unclear. V lost 2 bases, J lost 6 bases, and 16 bases lay in between. Germline CDR1 LGHNA, CDR2 YNFKEQ. This CDR3 has 15 residues. In nucleotides, the CDR3 is TGTGCCAGCAGCCAACCCCCGTGGGGTGGGAATGGCTACACCTTC. Its protein product is CASSQPPWGGNGYTF.

V gene TRBV12-3 or TRBV12-4 combines with J gene TRBJ1-5; D not certain. V was cut by 2 bases and J by 4 bases, with 6 bases left in between. The CDR3 runs 13 residues. This CDR3 is CASSLQANQPQHF. The CDR3 nucleotides are TGTGCCAGCAGTTTACAGGCGAATCAGCCCCAGCATTTT.

The chain combines TRBV7-2 with TRBJ1-5; D is perhaps TRBD1 (6 bases). CDR1 and CDR2 from the germline V gene are SGHTA and FQGNSA. The length of the CDR3 is 14 residues. V lost 5 bases, J lost 1 base, and 9 bases lay in between. DNA of the CDR3: TGTGCCAGCAGCCGCCAGGGGAGCAATCAGCCCCAGCATTTT. Amino acids: CASSRQGSNQPQHF. The whole variable domain, remainder taken from reference TRBV7-2 and TRBJ1-5, is GAGVSQSPSNKVTEKGKDVELRCDPISGHTALYWYRQSLGQGLEFLIYFQGNSAPDKSGLPSDRFSAERTGGSVSTLTIQRTQQEDSAVYLCASSRQGSNQPQHFGDGTRLSIL.

This clonotype has ten or more counts. The genes are TRBV7-2 and TRBJ2-7, with D possibly being TRBD2 (6 bases). CDR3 length: 13 residues. Germline-derived CDR1 and CDR2 are SGHTA and FQGNSA. V lost 7 bases to trimming and J lost 7 bases, with 17 bases between them. CDR3 DNA sequence: TGTGCCAGCACCCAGACGGGAGCGAGAGAGCAGTACTTC. Its protein is CASTQTGAREQYF.

In this sample, this clonotype turned up a few times. The chain carries TRBV7-6 and TRBJ2-3; 10 positions match TRBD2. This CDR3 has 16 amino acids. V was clipped by 1 base and J by 4 bases; unmatched bases: 5. Germline lookup yields CDR1 SGHVS and CDR2 FNYEAQ. CDR3 region: CASSLGERGGPDTQYF. In nucleotides, the CDR3 is TGTGCCAGCAGCTTAGGAGAGCGGGGGGGGCCAGATACGCAGTATTTT.

The gene calls are TRBV20-1 and TRBJ2-3, with a tentative D call TRBD1 (7 bases). The CDR3 runs 14 residues. Per germline, CDR1 DFQATT and CDR2 SNEGSKA (reference sequence). V dropped 5 bases and J dropped 1 base, with 13 bases sitting between them. The chain's CDR3 is CSAQGGGGTDTQYF. As DNA, the CDR3 is TGCAGTGCTCAGGGGGGTGGGGGCACAGATACGCAGTATTTT.